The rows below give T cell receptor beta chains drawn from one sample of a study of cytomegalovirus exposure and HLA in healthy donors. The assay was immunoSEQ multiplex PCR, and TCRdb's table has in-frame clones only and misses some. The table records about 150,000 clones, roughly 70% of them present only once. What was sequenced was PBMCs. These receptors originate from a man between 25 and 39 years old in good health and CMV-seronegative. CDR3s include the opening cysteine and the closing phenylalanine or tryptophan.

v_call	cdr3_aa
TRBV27	CASRTGASNQPQHF
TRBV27	CASSVAGGDYNEQFF
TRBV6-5	CASSFRGVYNSPLHF
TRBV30	CALNSGGYDNEQFF
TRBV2	CASSLEGARADTQYF
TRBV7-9	CASSLPDLPEQYF
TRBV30	CAWSLRQGGSPLHF
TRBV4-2	CASSHGKEVYNEQFF
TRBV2	CASTIGLGGGELFF
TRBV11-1	CASSLESSGANGLTF
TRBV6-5	CASSYSRPADYGYTF
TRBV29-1	CSVAGQNYGYTF